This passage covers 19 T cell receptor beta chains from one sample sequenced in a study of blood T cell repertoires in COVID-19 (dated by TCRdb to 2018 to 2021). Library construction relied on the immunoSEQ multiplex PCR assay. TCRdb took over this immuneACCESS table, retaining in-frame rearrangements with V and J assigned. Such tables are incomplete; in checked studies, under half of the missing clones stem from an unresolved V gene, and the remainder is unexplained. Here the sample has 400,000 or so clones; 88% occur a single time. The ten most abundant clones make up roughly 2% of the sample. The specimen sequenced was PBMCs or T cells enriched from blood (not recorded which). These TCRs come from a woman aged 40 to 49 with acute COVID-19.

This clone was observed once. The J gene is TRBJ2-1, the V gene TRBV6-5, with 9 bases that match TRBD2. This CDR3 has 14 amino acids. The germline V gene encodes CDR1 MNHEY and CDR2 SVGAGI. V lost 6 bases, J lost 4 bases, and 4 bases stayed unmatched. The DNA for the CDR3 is TGTGCCAGCAGGGGGACTAGCCCATACAATGAGCAGTTCTTC. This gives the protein CASRGTSPYNEQFF.

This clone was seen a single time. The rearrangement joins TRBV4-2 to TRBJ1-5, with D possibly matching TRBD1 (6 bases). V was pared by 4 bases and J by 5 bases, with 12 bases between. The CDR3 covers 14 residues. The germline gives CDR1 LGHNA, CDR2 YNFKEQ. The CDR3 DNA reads TGTGCCAGCAGCCCTGGACAGCTCGATCAGCCCCAGCATTTT. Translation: CASSPGQLDQPQHF.

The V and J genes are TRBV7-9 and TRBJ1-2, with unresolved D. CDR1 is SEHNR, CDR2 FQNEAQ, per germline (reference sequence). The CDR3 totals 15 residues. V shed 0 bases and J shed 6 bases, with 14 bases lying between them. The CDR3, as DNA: TGTGCCAGCAGCTTAGCCCGGGGAATGGATCATGGCTACACCTTC. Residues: CASSLARGMDHGYTF.

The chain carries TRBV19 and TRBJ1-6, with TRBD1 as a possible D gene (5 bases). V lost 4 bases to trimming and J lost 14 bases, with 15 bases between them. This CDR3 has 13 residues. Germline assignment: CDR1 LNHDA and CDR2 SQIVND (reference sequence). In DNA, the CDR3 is TGTGCCAGTAGTAATCCGCCGGGGGGGGCCCTCCACTTT. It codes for CASSNPPGGALHF.

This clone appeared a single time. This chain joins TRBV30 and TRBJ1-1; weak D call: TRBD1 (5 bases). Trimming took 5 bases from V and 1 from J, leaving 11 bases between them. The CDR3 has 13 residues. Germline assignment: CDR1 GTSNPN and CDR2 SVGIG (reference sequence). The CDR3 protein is CAWWSTGNTEAFF. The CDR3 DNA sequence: TGTGCCTGGTGGTCCACAGGGAACACTGAAGCTTTCTTT.

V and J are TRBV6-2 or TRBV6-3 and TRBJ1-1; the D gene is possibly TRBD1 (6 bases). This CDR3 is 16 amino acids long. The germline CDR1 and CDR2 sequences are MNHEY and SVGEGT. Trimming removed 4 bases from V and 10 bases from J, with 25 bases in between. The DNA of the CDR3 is TGTGCCAGCAGTTCAACAGGGTTTACGGTTGTTCGGGGAGCTTTCTTT. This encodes CASSSTGFTVVRGAFF.

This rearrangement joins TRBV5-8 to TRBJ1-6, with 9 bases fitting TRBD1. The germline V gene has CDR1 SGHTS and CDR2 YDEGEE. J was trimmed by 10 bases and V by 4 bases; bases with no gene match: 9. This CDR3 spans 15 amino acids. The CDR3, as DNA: TGTGCCAGCAGCGGCCCGGGACAGGGTAAATCACCCCTCCACTTT. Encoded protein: CASSGPGQGKSPLHF.

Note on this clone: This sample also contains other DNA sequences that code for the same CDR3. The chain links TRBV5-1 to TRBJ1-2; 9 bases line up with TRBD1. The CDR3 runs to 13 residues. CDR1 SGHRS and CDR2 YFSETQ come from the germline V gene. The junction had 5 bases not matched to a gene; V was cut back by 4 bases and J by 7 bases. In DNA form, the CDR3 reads TGCGCCAGCAGCCTGTCACAGGGGGCTGGCTACACCTTC. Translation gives CASSLSQGAGYTF.

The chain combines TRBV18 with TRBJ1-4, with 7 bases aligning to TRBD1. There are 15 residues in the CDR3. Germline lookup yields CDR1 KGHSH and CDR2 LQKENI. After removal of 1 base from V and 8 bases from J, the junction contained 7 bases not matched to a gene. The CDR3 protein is CASSPLEGAQEKLFF. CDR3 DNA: TGTGCCAGCTCACCACTCGAGGGGGCGCAGGAAAAACTGTTTTTT.

The CDR3 loop is CASSQGRNSGNTIYF. For the CDR3, the DNA is TGTGCCAGCAGCCAAGGCAGGAACTCTGGAAACACCATATATTTT. The chain joins TRBV3-1 (or the pseudogene TRBV3-2) to TRBJ1-3; D unclear. Trimming cost V 1 base and J 0 bases, with 7 bases left between them. Germline V CDR1 and CDR2: LGHDT, YNNKEL (reference sequence). The CDR3 runs 15 residues.

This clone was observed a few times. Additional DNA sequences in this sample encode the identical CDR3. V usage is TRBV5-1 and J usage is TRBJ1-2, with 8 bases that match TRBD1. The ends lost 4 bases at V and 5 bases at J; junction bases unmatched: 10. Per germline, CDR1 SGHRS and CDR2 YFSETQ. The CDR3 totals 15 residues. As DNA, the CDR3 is TGCGCCAGCAGCCCAGGGACAGGCGGAGTATATGGCTACACCTTC. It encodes CASSPGTGGVYGYTF.

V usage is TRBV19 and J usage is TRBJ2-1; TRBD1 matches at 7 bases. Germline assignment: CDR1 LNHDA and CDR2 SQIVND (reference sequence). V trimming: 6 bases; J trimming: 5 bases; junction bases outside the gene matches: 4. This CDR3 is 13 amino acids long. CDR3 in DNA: TGTGCCAGTAGGCAGGGGGTGAACAATGAGCAGTTCTTC. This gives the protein CASRQGVNNEQFF. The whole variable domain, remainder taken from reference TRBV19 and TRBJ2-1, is DGGITQSPKYLFRKEGQNVTLSCEQNLNHDAMYWYRQDPGQGLRLIYYSQIVNDFQKGDIAEGYSVSREKKESFPLTVTSAQKNPTAFYLCASRQGVNNEQFFGPGTRLTVL.

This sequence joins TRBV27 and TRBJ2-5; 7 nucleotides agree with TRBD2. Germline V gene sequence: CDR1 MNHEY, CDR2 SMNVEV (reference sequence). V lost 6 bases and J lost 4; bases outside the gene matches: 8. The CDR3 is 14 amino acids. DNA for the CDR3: TGTGCCAGCAGGGGAGGGCCCGAGGGAGAGACCCAGTACTTC. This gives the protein CASRGGPEGETQYF.

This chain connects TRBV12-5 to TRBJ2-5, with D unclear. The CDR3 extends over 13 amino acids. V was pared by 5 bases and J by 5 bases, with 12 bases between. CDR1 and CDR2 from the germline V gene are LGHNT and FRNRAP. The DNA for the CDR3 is TGTGCTAGTGGTGCGACTCCCGGGGAGACCCAGTACTTC. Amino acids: CASGATPGETQYF.

CDR3: CASSQGQGNEKLFF. As DNA, the CDR3 is TGTGCCAGCAGCCAAGGACAGGGAAACGAAAAACTGTTTTTT. The chain is built from TRBV4-2 and TRBJ1-4; 7 bases line up with TRBD1. The CDR3 has 14 amino acids. Germline-derived CDR1 and CDR2 are LGHNA and YNFKEQ. V lost 1 base, J lost 8 bases, and 4 bases stayed unmatched.

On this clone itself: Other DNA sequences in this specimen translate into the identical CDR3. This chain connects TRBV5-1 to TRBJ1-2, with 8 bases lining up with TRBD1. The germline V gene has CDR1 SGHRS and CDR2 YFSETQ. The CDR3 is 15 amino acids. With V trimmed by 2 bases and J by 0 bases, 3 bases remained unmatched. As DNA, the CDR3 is TGCGCCAGCAGCTTAGGACAGGGCTCTAACTATGGCTACACCTTC. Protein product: CASSLGQGSNYGYTF.

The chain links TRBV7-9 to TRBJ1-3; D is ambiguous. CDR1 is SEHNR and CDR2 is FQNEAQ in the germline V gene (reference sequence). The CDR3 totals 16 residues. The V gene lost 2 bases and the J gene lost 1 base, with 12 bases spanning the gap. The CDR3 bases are TGTGCCAGCAGCTTAATCGTCCGGTCTTCTGGAAACACCATATATTTT. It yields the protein CASSLIVRSSGNTIYF.

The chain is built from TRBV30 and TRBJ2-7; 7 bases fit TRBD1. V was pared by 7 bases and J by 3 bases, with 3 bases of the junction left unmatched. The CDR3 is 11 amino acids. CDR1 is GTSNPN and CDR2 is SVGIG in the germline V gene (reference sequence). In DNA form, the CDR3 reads TGTGCCTCGGGACAGAACTACGAGCAGTACTTC. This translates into CASGQNYEQYF. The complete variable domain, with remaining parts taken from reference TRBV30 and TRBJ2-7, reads SQTIHQWPATLVQPVGSPLSLECTVEGTSNPNLYWYRQAAGRGLQLLFYSVGIGQISSEVPQNLSASRPQDRQFILSSKKLLLSDSGFYLCASGQNYEQYFGPGTRLTVT.

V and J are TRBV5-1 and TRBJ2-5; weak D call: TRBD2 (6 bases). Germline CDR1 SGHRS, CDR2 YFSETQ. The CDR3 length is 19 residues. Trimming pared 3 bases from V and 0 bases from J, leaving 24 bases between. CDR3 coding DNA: TGCGCCAGCAGCTCCTTTAGACTAGAACGTCCGCCGTACCAAGAGACCCAGTACTTC. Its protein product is CASSSFRLERPPYQETQYF.